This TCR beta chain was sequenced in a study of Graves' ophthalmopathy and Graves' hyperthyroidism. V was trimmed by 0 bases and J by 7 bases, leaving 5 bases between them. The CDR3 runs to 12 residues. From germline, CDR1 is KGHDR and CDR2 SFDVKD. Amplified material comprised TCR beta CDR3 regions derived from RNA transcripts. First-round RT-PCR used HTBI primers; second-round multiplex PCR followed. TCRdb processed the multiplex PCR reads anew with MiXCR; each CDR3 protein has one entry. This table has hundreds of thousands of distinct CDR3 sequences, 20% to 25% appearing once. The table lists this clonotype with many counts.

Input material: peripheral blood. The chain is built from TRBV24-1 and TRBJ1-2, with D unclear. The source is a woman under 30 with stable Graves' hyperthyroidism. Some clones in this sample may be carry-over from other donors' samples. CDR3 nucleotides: TGTGCCACCAGTGATTTGGCAGGTGGCTACACCTTC. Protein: CATSDLAGGYTF.